A single sample is the source of the 3 T cell receptor beta chains below, sequenced in a study of control samples from healthy donors and cancer patients (dated by TCRdb to the early 2020s). The library relied on the immunoSEQ multiplex PCR assay. TCRdb holds this immuneACCESS table with in-frame rearrangements only. Some clones are missing; in checked studies, unresolved V genes explain under half, and the rest has no known cause. The sample data list 200,000 to 250,000 clones, and about 95% of these were observed just once. 1.5% of the sample rests with the top ten. The sequenced sample consisted of blood. All receptors come from a man aged 45-60 years in good health.

The chain is built from TRBV6-6 and TRBJ1-2; tentatively, D is TRBD1 (6 bases). CDR3 length equals 14 residues. Germline V gene data show CDR1 as MNHNY and CDR2 as SVGAGI (reference sequence). V was pared by 2 bases and J by 1 base, with 8 bases between. CDR3 residues: CASSYRDNNYGYTF. The CDR3 DNA reads TGTGCCAGCAGTTACAGGGACAATAACTATGGCTACACCTTC.

The rearrangement links TRBV19 to TRBJ1-5; the D gene is possibly TRBD1 (5 bases). The CDR3 contains 15 residues. V lost 3 bases, J lost 3 bases, and 12 bases lay in between. Looked up from germline, CDR1 is LNHDA and CDR2 is SQIVND (reference sequence). CDR3 bases: TGTGCCAGTAGTATCGGGGCAGAGAACAATCAGCCCCAGCATTTT. Protein product: CASSIGAENNQPQHF.

The chain has TRBV10-3 and TRBJ2-2; 8 bases line up with TRBD2. This CDR3 spans 13 amino acids. The V segment lost 7 bases and the J segment 3 bases; nucleotides outside the gene matches: 1. Germline assignment: CDR1 ENHRY and CDR2 SYGVKD. CDR3 sequence (DNA): TGTGCCATCACAGCGGGGGACACCGGGGAGCTGTTTTTT. This codes for CAITAGDTGELFF.